This T cell receptor (beta chain) was observed in a study of cytomegalovirus exposure and HLA in healthy donors. Study findings and constraints: TRBV6-2, TRBV6-3 and some other V segments were unresolvable in 87-base-pair reads. According to a later analysis, most TCR beta chains associated with CMV appeared HLA-restricted. The HLA-A and HLA-B alleles of most subjects were reportedly predicted accurately from TCR beta sequences. Listed as cytomegalovirus-associated were more than 150 TCR beta chains.

In the PCR, 60 Vbeta and 13 Jbeta primers were used. Measured with immunoSEQ multiplex PCR; TCRdb has only the in-frame clones, and not every one. Here the sample spans fewer than 110,000 clones, roughly 80% being singletons. A word on this clone: Its antigen is unidentified.

CDR1 and CDR2 from the germline V gene are KGHSH and LQKENI. CDR3 length: 14 amino acids. V dropped 2 bases and J dropped 0 bases, with 7 bases sitting between them. The sequenced material came from PBMCs. The V call is TRBV18, the J call TRBJ1-2; D gene ambiguous. This TCR was recovered from a young man in good health and CMV-seronegative. DNA for the CDR3: TGTGCCAGCTCACCATCGGGGTCTAACTATGGCTACACCTTC. It codes for CASSPSGSNYGYTF.